This T cell receptor beta chain was identified during a study of blood T cells in healthy people across ages (dated by TCRdb to the mid-2010s). Regarding the research as a whole: In model experiments, template switching captured roughly one uniquely barcoded TCR beta cDNA molecule for every two T cells. Two additional independent replicas of 1 million unique cDNA reads from the same blood draw were analyzed for two donors (one aged 18 to 30 and one aged 80 or older). To avoid experimental bias, donors of different ages were spread randomly across the sequencing lanes. Donors were grouped into four age groups: young (average 16 years), middle-aged (39), aged (around 60) and long-lived (about 90). The study measured age-related changes in TCR beta repertoire diversity using deep sequencing normalized with unique cDNA molecular identifiers. Study-wide conclusions, independent of this receptor: As age increased, observed TCR beta diversity per million T cells dropped in a roughly linear way, and a significant reduction was already evident by age 40. Because profiling used bulk unsorted PBMCs, naive and antigen-experienced compartments could not be compared conclusively. Estimates of total diversity based on one million sequenced T cells were regarded as lower bounds and as underestimates. Because donor CMV infection status was unknown, age-related changes in expanded clonotypes were potentially confounded. Compared with the aged group, more naive CD4+ T cells, fewer expanded clones and increased TCR diversity were shown by the long-lived group, suggesting age selection. Observed TCR beta diversity correlated strongly with the percentage of naive T cells measured by flow cytometry.

The library relied on 5' RACE. Sequenced using an Illumina HiSeq 2500. A second roughly 6 to 12 cycle PCR used a sample-barcoded 5' primer and a J-beta primer mix. A template-switch 5' adaptor carrying 12 random nucleotides introduced a unique molecular identifier onto each TCR beta cDNA molecule. At least 3 million CDR3-containing paired-end reads were obtained from each sample. First-strand cDNA was synthesized from all RNA with the Mint cDNA synthesis kit, primed by a TRBC-specific oligonucleotide. All cDNA was treated with uracil-DNA glycosylase and then went through a first 18-cycle PCR with the universal primers M1SS and BC2_uni_R. Under the source paper's analysis protocol: For normalization, 1 million high-quality reads were randomly selected from each sample, with every read carrying a distinct molecular identifier. Instead of being binned into consensus sequences, reads with shared molecular identifiers were discarded. MiTCR, set to a Q25 quality threshold and the strictest error-elimination algorithm, was used for CDR3 identification, clonotype clustering and error correction. A nonparametric unseen species model with Euler transformation was used to estimate a lower bound on total TCR beta diversity. The public reads were run again by TCRdb, first through fastp at Q25 and then through MiXCR, and only productive beta chains were kept. Rows with one shared CDR3 protein collapse into an entry with the most common genes and DNA. TCRdb, not the authors, supplied the V and J calls. The sample contains about 700,000 distinct CDR3 sequences, less than 40% of them found a single time. In total, the top ten clones hold over 15% of the sample.

This clonotype was counted only a few times. Its antigen is still unknown. Per-base quality was not reported, and no clone a single base away is much larger than it. The junction shows trimming of 6 bases on V and 0 bases on J, plus 12 bases between the germline ends. There are 15 amino acids in the CDR3, from cysteine to phenylalanine inclusive. The read is trimmed to its CDR3 DNA, 45 bases read in frame from base 1. The roughly 39 donors, aged about 6 to 95 years, were systemically healthy Caucasian individuals from Russia. Roughly 11 milliliters of peripheral blood were drawn from each donor into EDTA-treated Vacutainer tubes. Ficoll-Paque density-gradient centrifugation was used to isolate PBMCs, with at least 7 million per sample. Trizol reagent was used to extract total RNA from the PBMCs, yielding at least 6 micrograms per sample. For every donor, an aliquot of PBMCs went through flow cytometry to measure the percentages of naive CD45RAhigh/CD27high T cells.

The chain uses TRBV12-3 or TRBV12-4 and TRBJ1-3; a confident D gene designation cannot be given. The clonotype was recovered from a woman older than 75 in good health. Donor details come from another sample of the same person, matched by shared clones. Sequenced: blood. Here is the DNA: TGTGCCAGCAGATCCTCCTCAGGCTCTGGAAACACCATATATTTT. Translated, this is CASRSSSGSGNTIYF.